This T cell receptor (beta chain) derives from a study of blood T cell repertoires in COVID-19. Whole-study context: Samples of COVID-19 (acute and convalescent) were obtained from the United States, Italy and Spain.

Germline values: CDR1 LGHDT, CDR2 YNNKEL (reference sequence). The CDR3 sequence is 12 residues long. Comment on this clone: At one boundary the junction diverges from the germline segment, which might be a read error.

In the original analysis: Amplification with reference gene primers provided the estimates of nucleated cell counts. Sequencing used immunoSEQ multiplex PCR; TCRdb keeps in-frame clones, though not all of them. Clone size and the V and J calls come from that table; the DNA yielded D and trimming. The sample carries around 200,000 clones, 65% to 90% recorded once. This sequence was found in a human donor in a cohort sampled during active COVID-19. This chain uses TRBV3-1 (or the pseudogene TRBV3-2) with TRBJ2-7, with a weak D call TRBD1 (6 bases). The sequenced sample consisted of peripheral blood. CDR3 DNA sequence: TGTGCCAGCAGCCAAGGTCCCACAGGGCGGCACTTC. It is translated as CASSQGPTGRHF.